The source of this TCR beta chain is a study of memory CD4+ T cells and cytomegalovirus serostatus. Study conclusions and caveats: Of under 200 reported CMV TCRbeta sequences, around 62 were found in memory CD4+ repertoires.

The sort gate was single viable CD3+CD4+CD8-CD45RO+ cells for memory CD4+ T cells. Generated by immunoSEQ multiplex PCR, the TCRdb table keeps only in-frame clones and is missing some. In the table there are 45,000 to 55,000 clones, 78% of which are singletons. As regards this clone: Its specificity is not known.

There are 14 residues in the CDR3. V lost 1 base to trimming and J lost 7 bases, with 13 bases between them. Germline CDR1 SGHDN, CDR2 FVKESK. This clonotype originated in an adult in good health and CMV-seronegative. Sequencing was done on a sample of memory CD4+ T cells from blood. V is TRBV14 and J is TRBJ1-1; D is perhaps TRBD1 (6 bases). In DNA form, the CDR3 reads TGTGCCAGCAGCCAAGGGACAGCGAGGTTTGAAGCTTTCTTT. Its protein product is CASSQGTARFEAFF.